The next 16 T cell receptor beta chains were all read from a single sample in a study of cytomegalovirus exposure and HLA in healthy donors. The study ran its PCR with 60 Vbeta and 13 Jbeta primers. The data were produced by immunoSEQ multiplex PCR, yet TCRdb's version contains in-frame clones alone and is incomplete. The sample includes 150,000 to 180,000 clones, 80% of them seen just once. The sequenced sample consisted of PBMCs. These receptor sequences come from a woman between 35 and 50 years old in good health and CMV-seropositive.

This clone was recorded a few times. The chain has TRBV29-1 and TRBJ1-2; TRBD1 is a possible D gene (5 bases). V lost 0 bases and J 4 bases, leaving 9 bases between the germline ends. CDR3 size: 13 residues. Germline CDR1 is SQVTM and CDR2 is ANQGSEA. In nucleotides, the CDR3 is TGCAGCGTTGAAGAGGGGGGAGGCTATGGCTACACCTTC. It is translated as CSVEEGGGYGYTF.

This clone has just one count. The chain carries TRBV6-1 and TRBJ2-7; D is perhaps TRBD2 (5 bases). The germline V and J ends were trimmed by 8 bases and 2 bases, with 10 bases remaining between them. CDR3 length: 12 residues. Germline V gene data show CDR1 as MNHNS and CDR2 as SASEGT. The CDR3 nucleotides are TGTGCCAGCCGCGGAGGAACCTACGAGCAGTACTTC. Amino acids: CASRGGTYEQYF.

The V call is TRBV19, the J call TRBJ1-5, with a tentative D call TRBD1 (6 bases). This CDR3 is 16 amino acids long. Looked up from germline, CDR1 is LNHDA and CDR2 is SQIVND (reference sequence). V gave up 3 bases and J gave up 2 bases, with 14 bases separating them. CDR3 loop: CASSISLDSGNQPQHF. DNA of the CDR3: TGTGCCAGTAGTATCAGCCTGGACAGCGGCAATCAGCCCCAGCATTTT. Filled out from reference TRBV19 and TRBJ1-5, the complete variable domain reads DGGITQSPKYLFRKEGQNVTLSCEQNLNHDAMYWYRQDPGQGLRLIYYSQIVNDFQKGDIAEGYSVSREKKESFPLTVTSAQKNPTAFYLCASSISLDSGNQPQHFGDGTRLSIL.

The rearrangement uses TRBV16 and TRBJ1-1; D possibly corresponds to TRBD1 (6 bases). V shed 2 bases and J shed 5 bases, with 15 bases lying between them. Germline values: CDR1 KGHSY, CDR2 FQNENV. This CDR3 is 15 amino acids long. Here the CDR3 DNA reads TGTGCCAGCAGCCAAATGGACAGCCGAACGACTGAAGCTTTCTTT. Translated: CASSQMDSRTTEAFF. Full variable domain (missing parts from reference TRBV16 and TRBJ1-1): GEEVAQTPKHLVRGEGQKAKLYCAPIKGHSYVFWYQQVLKNEFKFLISFQNENVFDETGMPKERFSAKCLPNSPCSLEIQATKLEDSAVYFCASSQMDSRTTEAFFGQGTRLTVV.

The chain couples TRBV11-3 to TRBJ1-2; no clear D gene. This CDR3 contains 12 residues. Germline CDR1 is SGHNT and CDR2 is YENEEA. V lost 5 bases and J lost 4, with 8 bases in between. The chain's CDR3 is CASSQASYGYTF. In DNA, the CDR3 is TGTGCCAGCAGCCAGGCCTCCTATGGCTACACCTTC.

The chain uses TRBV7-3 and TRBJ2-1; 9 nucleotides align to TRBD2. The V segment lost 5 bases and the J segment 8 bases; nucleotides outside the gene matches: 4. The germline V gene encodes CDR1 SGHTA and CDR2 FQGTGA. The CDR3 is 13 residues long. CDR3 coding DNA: TGTGCCAGCAGCATCTCTAGCGGGGATGAGCAGTTCTTC. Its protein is CASSISSGDEQFF.

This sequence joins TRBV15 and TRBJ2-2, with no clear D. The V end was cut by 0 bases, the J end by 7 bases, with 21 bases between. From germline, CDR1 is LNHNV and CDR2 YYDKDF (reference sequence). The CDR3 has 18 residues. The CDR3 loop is CATSRDLSPEQNFGELFF. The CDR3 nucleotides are TGTGCCACCAGCAGAGATCTGTCCCCCGAACAGAATTTCGGGGAGCTGTTTTTT. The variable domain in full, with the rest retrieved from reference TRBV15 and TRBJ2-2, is DAMVIQNPRYQVTQFGKPVTLSCSQTLNHNVMYWYQQKSSQAPKLLFHYYDKDFNNEADTPDNFQSRRPNTSFCFLDIRSPGLGDTAMYLCATSRDLSPEQNFGELFFGEGSRLTVL.

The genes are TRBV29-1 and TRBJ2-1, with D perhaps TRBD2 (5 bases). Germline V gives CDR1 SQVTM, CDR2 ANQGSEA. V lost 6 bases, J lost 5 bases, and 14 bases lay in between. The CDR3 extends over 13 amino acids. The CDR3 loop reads CSVQKTRDNEQFF. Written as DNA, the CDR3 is TGCAGCGTACAAAAAACGCGGGACAATGAGCAGTTCTTC.

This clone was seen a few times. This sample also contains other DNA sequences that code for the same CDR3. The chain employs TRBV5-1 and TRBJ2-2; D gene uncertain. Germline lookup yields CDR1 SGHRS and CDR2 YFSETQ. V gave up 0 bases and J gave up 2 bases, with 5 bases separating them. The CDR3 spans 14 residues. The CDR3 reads CASSLAVNTGELFF. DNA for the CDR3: TGCGCCAGCAGCTTGGCCGTCAACACCGGGGAGCTGTTTTTT.

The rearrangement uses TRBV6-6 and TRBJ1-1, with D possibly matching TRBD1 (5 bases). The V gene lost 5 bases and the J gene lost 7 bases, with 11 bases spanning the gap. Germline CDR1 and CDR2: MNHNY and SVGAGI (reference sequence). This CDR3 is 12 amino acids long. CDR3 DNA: TGTGCCAGCAGTGCCCGGGGGGGTGAAGCTTTCTTT. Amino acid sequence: CASSARGGEAFF.

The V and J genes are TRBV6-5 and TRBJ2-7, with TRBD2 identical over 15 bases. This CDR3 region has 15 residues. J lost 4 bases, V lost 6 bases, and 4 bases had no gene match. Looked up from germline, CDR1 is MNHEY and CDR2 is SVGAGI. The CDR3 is CASSLGLAGGYEQYF. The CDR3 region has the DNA TGTGCCAGCAGCCTCGGACTAGCGGGAGGGTACGAGCAGTACTTC.

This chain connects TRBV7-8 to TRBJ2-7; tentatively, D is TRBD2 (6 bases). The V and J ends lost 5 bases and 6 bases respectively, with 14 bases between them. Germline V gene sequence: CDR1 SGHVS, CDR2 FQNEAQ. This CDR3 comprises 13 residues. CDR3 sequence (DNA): TGTGCCAGCAGCAAGGGACTTCGGGGCGAGCAGTACTTC. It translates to CASSKGLRGEQYF.

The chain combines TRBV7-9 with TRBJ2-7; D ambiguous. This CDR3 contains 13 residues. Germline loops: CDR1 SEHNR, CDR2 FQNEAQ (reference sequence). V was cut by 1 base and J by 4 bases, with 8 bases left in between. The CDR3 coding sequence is TGTGCCAGCAGCTTAGGAGAGTGGTACGAGCAGTACTTC. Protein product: CASSLGEWYEQYF.

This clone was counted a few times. The CDR3 sequence: CASSLGSRTGVGNTIYF. CDR3 sequence (DNA): TGCGCCAGCAGCTTGGGTTCTCGAACAGGGGTAGGAAACACCATATATTTT. The chain joins TRBV5-1 to TRBJ1-3; TRBD1 matches at 7 bases. This CDR3 has 17 residues. With 0 bases clipped from V and 4 bases from J, the junction kept 10 bases outside the gene matches. CDR1 is SGHRS, CDR2 YFSETQ, per germline.

The CDR3 nucleotides are TGCAGCGTTGAAGATCGAAGGGAGGGGACCTACTCCTACGAGCAGTACTTC. As protein: CSVEDRREGTYSYEQYF. This chain uses TRBV29-1 with TRBJ2-7, with TRBD2 identical over 7 bases. V shed 0 bases and J 0 bases; nucleotides not matched to a gene: 11. The CDR3 totals 17 residues. The germline V gene encodes CDR1 SQVTM and CDR2 ANQGSEA.

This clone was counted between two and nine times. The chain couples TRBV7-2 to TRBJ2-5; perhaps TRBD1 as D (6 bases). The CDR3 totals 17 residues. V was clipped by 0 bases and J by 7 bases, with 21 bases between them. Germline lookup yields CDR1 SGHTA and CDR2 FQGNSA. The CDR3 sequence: CASSLAGVAGAQGTQYF. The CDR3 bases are TGTGCCAGCAGCTTAGCGGGTGTGGCAGGGGCACAGGGGACCCAGTACTTC. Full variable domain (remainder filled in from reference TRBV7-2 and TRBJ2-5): GAGVSQSPSNKVTEKGKDVELRCDPISGHTALYWYRQSLGQGLEFLIYFQGNSAPDKSGLPSDRFSAERTGGSVSTLTIQRTQQEDSAVYLCASSLAGVAGAQGTQYFGPGTRLLVL.